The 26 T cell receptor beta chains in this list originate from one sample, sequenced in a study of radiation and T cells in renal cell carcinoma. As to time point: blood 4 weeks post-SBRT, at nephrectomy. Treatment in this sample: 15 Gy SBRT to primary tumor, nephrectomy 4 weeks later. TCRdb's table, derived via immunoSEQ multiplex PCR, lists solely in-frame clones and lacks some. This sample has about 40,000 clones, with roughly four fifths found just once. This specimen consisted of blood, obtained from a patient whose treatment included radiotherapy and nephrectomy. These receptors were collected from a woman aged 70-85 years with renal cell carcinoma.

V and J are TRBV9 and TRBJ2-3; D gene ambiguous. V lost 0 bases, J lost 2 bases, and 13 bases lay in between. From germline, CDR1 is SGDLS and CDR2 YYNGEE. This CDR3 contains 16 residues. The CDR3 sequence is CASSVGADELTDTQYF. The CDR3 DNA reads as TGTGCCAGCAGCGTAGGGGCTGACGAACTCACAGATACGCAGTATTTT.

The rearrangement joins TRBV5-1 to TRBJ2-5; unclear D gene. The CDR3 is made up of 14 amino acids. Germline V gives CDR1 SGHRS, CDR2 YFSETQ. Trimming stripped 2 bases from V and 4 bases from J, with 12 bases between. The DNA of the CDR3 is TGCGCCAGCAGCTTTCGGGCAGGTCGAGAGACCCAGTACTTC. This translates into CASSFRAGRETQYF.

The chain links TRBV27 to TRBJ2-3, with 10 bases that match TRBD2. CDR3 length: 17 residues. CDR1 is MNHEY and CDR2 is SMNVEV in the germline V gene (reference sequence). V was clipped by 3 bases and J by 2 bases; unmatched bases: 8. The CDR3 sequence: CASSLRVAGGITDTQYF. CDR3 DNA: TGTGCCAGCAGTTTGAGGGTAGCGGGAGGTATCACAGATACGCAGTATTTT.

The CDR3 loop is CASSLAGQGVKETQYF. In DNA, the CDR3 is TGTGCCAGCAGCTTAGCGGGACAGGGAGTGAAAGAGACCCAGTACTTC. The chain couples TRBV7-2 to TRBJ2-5; the match to TRBD1 covers 9 bases. V shed 0 bases, J shed 3 bases, and the junction held 5 bases outside the gene matches. Per germline, CDR1 SGHTA and CDR2 FQGNSA. This CDR3 is 16 amino acids long. Full variable domain (missing parts from reference TRBV7-2 and TRBJ2-5): GAGVSQSPSNKVTEKGKDVELRCDPISGHTALYWYRQSLGQGLEFLIYFQGNSAPDKSGLPSDRFSAERTGGSVSTLTIQRTQQEDSAVYLCASSLAGQGVKETQYFGPGTRLLVL.

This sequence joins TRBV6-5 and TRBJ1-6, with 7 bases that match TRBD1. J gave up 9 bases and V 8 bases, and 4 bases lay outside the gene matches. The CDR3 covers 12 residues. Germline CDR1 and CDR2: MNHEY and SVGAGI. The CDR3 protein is CASGDRVSPLHF. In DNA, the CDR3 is TGTGCCAGCGGTGACAGGGTTTCACCCCTCCACTTT.

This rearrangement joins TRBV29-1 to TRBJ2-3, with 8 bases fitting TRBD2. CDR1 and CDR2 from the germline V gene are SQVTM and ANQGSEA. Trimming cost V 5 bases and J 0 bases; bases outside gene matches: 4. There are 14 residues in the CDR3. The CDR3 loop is CSVSGGASTDTQYF. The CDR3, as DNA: TGCAGCGTTTCCGGGGGGGCTAGCACAGATACGCAGTATTTT.

CDR3 in DNA: TGTGCCAGCAGCCAAGGGGTTCGGGTCTACCAAGAGACCCAGTACTTC. It is translated as CASSQGVRVYQETQYF. V is TRBV14 and J is TRBJ2-5; the D is unclear. Germline V lookup: CDR1 SGHDN, CDR2 FVKESK. V was cut by 1 base and J by 0 bases, with 12 bases left in between. The CDR3 contains 16 residues.

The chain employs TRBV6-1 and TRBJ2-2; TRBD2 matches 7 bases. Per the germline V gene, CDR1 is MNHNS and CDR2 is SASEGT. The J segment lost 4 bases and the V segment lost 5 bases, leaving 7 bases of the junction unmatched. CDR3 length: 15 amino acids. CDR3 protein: CASSLQTSTTGELFF. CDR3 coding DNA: TGTGCCAGCAGTTTGCAGACTAGCACCACCGGGGAGCTGTTTTTT.

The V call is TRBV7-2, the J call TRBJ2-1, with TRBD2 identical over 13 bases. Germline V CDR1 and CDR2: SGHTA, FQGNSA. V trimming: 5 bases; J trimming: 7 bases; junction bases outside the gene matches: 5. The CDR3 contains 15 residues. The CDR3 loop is CASSDRTSGSNEQFF. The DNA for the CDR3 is TGTGCCAGCAGCGATCGGACTAGCGGGAGTAATGAGCAGTTCTTC.

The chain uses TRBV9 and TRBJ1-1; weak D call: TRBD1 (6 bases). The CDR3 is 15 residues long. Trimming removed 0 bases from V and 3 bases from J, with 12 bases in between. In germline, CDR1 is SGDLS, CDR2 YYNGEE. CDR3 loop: CASSVGGGGDTEAFF. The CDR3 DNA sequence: TGTGCCAGCAGCGTAGGAGGGGGAGGAGACACTGAAGCTTTCTTT.

In nucleotides, the CDR3 is TGTGCCAGCAGTGAATATGCTAGCGGGAGCTATAATGAGCAGTTCTTC. Translated: CASSEYASGSYNEQFF. The chain uses TRBV25-1 and TRBJ2-1; 10 nucleotides align to TRBD2. In germline, CDR1 is MGHDK, CDR2 SYGVNS. Germline trimming cut 0 bases from V and 7 bases from J; bases unmatched to any gene: 6. The CDR3 runs 16 residues.

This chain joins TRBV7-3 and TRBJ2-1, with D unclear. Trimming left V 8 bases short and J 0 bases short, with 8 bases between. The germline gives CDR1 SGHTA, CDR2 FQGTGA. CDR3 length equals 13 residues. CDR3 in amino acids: CASAASSYNEQFF. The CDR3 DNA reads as TGTGCCAGCGCAGCCAGCTCCTACAATGAGCAGTTCTTC.

CDR3 coding DNA: TGTGCCAGCAGTGAAGTATTGGACTACGAGCAGTACTTC. It codes for CASSEVLDYEQYF. The chain has TRBV2 and TRBJ2-7; no definite D call. V lost 1 base and J 3 bases, leaving 7 bases between the germline ends. Germline V gene sequence: CDR1 SNHLY, CDR2 FYNNEI. The CDR3 is 13 amino acids.

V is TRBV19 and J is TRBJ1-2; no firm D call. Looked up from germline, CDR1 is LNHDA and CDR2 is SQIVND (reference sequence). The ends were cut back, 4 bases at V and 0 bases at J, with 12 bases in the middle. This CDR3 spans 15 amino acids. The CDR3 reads CASSTVGRTNYGYTF. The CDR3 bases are TGTGCCAGTAGTACGGTGGGGAGAACTAACTATGGCTACACCTTC.

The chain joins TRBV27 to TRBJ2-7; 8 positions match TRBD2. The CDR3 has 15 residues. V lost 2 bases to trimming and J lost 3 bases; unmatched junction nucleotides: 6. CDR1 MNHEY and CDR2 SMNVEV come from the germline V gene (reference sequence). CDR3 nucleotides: TGTGCCAGCAGTTTAAGGTTTGCGGGAGGCTACGAGCAGTACTTC. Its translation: CASSLRFAGGYEQYF.

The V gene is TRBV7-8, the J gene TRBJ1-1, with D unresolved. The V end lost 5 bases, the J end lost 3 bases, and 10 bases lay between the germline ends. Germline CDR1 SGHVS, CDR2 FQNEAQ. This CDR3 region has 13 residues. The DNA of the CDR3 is TGTGCCAGCAGCCCTGTGGTGTACACTGAAGCTTTCTTT. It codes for CASSPVVYTEAFF.

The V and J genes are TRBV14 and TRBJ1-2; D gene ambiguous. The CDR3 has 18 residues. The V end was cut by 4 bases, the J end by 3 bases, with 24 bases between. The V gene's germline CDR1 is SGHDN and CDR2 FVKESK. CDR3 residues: CASSLLGVDALKDYGYTF. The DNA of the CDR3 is TGTGCCAGCAGCCTCCTCGGTGTCGACGCCCTAAAAGACTATGGCTACACCTTC.

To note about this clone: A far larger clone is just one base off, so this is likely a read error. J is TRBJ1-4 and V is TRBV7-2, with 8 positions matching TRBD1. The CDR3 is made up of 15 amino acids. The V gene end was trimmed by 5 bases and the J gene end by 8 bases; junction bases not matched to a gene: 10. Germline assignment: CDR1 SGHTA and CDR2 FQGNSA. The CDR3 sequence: CASSQGGQAGEKLFF. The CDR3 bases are TGTGCCAGCAGCCAAGGGGGACAGGCGGGCGAAAAACTGTTTTTT.

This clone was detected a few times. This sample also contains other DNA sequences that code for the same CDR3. CDR3 in DNA: TGTGCCATCGGTGGCGGGTACGAGCAGTACTTC. Its translation is CAIGGGYEQYF. The chain is built from TRBV10-3 and TRBJ2-7, with D perhaps TRBD2 (5 bases). Between the trimmed V and J ends, which lost 8 bases and 4 bases, there was a span of 9 bases. The CDR3 is made up of 11 amino acids. Germline loops: CDR1 ENHRY, CDR2 SYGVKD.

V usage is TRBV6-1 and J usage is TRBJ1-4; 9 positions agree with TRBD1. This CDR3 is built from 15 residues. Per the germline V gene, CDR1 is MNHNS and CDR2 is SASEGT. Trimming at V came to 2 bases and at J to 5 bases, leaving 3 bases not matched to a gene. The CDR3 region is CASSETGTGNEKLFF. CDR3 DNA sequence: TGTGCCAGCAGTGAAACCGGGACAGGGAATGAAAAACTGTTTTTT.

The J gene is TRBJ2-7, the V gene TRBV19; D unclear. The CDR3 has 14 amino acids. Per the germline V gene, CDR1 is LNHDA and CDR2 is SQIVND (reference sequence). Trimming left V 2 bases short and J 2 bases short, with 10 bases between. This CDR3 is CASSIMGKAYEQYF. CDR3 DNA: TGTGCCAGTAGTATAATGGGCAAAGCCTACGAGCAGTACTTC.

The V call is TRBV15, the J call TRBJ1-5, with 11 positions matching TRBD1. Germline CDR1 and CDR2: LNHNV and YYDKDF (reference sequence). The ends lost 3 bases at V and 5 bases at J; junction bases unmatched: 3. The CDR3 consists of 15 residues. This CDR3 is CATSSPGQGDQPQHF. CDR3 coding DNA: TGTGCCACCAGCAGCCCGGGACAGGGGGATCAGCCCCAGCATTTT.

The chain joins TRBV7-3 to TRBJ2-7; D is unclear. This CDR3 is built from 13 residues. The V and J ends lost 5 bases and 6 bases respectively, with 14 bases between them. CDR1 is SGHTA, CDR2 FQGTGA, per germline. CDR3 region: CASSPGWDGEQYF. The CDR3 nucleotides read TGTGCCAGCAGCCCCGGTTGGGATGGCGAGCAGTACTTC. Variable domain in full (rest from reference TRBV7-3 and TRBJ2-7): GAGVSQTPSNKVTEKGKYVELRCDPISGHTALYWYRQSLGQGPEFLIYFQGTGAADDSGLPNDRFFAVRPEGSVSTLKIQRTERGDSAVYLCASSPGWDGEQYFGPGTRLTVT.

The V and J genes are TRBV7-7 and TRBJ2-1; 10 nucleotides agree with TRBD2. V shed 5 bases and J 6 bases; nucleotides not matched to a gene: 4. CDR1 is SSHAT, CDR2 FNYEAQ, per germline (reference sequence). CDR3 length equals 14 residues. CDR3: CASSPGTSANEQFF. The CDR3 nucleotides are TGTGCCAGCAGCCCCGGGACTAGCGCCAATGAGCAGTTCTTC. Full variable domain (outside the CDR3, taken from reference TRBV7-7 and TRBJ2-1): GAGVSQSPRYKVTKRGQDVTLRCDPISSHATLYWYQQALGQGPEFLTYFNYEAQPDKSGLPSDRFSAERPEGSISTLTIQRTEQRDSAMYRCASSPGTSANEQFFGPGTRLTVL.

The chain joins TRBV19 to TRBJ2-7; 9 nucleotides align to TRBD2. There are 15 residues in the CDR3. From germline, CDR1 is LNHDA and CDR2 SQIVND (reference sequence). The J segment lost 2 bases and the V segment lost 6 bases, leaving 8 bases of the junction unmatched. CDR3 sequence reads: CASRRGTSITYEQYF. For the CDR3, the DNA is TGTGCCAGTAGACGAGGGACTAGCATCACCTACGAGCAGTACTTC.

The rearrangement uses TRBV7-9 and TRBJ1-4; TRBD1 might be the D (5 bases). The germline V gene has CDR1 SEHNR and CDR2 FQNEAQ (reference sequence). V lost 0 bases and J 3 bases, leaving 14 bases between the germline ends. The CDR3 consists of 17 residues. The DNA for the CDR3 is TGTGCCAGCAGCTTAGCCCCGCGTGACAGCCCTAATGAAAAACTGTTTTTT. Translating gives CASSLAPRDSPNEKLFF. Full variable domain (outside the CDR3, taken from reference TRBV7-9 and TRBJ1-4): DTGVSQNPRHKITKRGQNVTFRCDPISEHNRLYWYRQTLGQGPEFLTYFQNEAQLEKSRLLSDRFSAERPKGSFSTLEIQRTEQGDSAMYLCASSLAPRDSPNEKLFFGSGTQLSVL.